These 24 T cell receptor beta chains share one sample of origin, sequenced in a study of OX40 agonist ivuxolimab in advanced cancers. Repertoires were generated with immunoSEQ multiplex PCR, while TCRdb's copy carries only in-frame clones and drops some. Altogether under 85,000 clones are present, 85% to 95% being singletons, with the ten largest covering about 11%. The sequences come from CD4+ or CD8+ T cells sorted from blood, collected in a trial of the OX40 agonist ivuxolimab. These receptors were collected from an adult with an advanced solid tumor such as melanoma, head and neck, liver or kidney cancer.

In regard to this clone: Other DNA variants within this sample encode the same CDR3. The V gene is TRBV5-1, the J gene TRBJ2-7; D ambiguous. The germline V and J ends were trimmed by 0 bases and 3 bases, with 4 bases remaining between them. The CDR3 runs to 12 residues. Germline V gives CDR1 SGHRS, CDR2 YFSETQ. The CDR3 sequence is CASSLVGYEQYF. CDR3 nucleotides: TGCGCCAGCAGCTTGGTAGGCTACGAGCAGTACTTC.

This chain uses TRBV10-2 with TRBJ2-3, with D perhaps assigned TRBD1 or TRBD2 (6 bases each). Trimming cost V 4 bases and J 4 bases, with 9 bases left between them. CDR1 is WSHSY and CDR2 is SAAADI in the germline V gene. CDR3 length: 13 residues. This chain's CDR3 is CASSGGAADTQYF. In DNA, the CDR3 is TGCGCCAGCAGTGGGGGGGCGGCAGATACGCAGTATTTT.

This chain connects TRBV27 to TRBJ1-3; D remains ambiguous. Germline-derived CDR1 and CDR2 are MNHEY and SMNVEV (reference sequence). The V and J ends lost 4 bases and 4 bases respectively, with 17 bases between them. CDR3 length: 16 residues. The CDR3 sequence: CASSSRTLEEGNTIYF. The DNA of the CDR3 is TGTGCCAGCAGTTCTCGGACGTTAGAGGAGGGAAACACCATATATTTT.

The chain combines TRBV9 with TRBJ1-2, with TRBD1 identical over 9 bases. Unmatched junction bases numbered 4, after V lost 2 bases and J lost 5 bases. This CDR3 is 14 amino acids long. CDR1 SGDLS and CDR2 YYNGEE come from the germline V gene. The CDR3 bases are TGTGCCAGCAGCGTGGGACAGGGAACATATGGCTACACCTTC. It translates to CASSVGQGTYGYTF.

The V call is TRBV9, the J call TRBJ2-1, with a possible D match to TRBD2 (6 bases). Trimming removed 2 bases at V and 6 bases at J, with 12 bases between. CDR3 length equals 14 residues. Germline CDR1 and CDR2: SGDLS and YYNGEE. This CDR3 reads CASSVGDSRNEQFF. Written as DNA, the CDR3 is TGTGCCAGCAGCGTGGGGGACTCGCGCAATGAGCAGTTCTTC.

The V and J genes are TRBV28 and TRBJ2-1; perhaps TRBD2 as D (6 bases). CDR1 MDHEN and CDR2 SYDVKM come from the germline V gene. V lost 8 bases and J 5 bases, leaving 10 bases between the germline ends. CDR3 length equals 12 residues. CDR3 in amino acids: CASGRRNNEQFF. CDR3 sequence (DNA): TGTGCCAGCGGGAGGAGAAACAATGAGCAGTTCTTC.

The chain combines TRBV4-2 with TRBJ2-7; 10 bases map to TRBD2. The CDR3 runs to 14 residues. From germline, CDR1 is LGHNA and CDR2 YNFKEQ. J lost 4 bases, V lost 8 bases, and 8 bases had no gene match. CDR3 sequence: CASAPSGSGYEQYF. The CDR3 nucleotides are TGTGCCAGCGCCCCTAGCGGGAGTGGGTACGAGCAGTACTTC.

The chain recombines TRBV28 with TRBJ1-3; 8 bases align to TRBD1. There are 14 residues in the CDR3. In germline, CDR1 is MDHEN, CDR2 SYDVKM. V shed 5 bases and J 2 bases; nucleotides not matched to a gene: 2. This chain's CDR3 is CASSPQGAGNTIYF. Here the CDR3 DNA reads TGTGCCAGCAGTCCACAGGGGGCTGGAAACACCATATATTTT.

The chain joins TRBV21-1 to TRBJ2-2; the table's TRBD2 call for D was not verified on the DNA. TRBV21-1 is reported as a pseudogene. This CDR3 comprises 11 residues. This CDR3 is CASCVTGELFF. The CDR3 DNA sequence: TGTGCCAGCTGCGTTACCGGGGAGCTGTTTTTT.

V and J are TRBV5-3 and TRBJ2-2; D gene unclear. TRBV5-3 is an ORF; its function is uncertain. The CDR3 sequence is 15 residues long. V lost 2 bases to trimming and J lost 6 bases, with 14 bases between them. The CDR3 nucleotides are TGTGCCAGAAGCTTACCCAACCACCCCCCCGGGGAGCTGTTTTTT. It yields the protein CARSLPNHPPGELFF.

The V call is TRBV5-4, the J call TRBJ2-7; D perhaps matches TRBD2 (5 bases). CDR3 length: 13 residues. The germline gives CDR1 SGHNT, CDR2 YYREEE (reference sequence). V was pared by 4 bases and J by 3 bases, with 11 bases between. Here the CDR3 DNA reads TGTGCCAGCAGCCCCCCCGGGGTCTACGAGCAGTACTTC. Translated, it gives CASSPPGVYEQYF.

V usage is TRBV9 and J usage is TRBJ2-7, with TRBD2 identical over 7 bases. Germline V lookup: CDR1 SGDLS, CDR2 YYNGEE. With 0 bases clipped from V and 3 bases from J, the junction kept 6 bases outside the gene matches. CDR3 length: 15 amino acids. In DNA, the CDR3 is TGTGCCAGCAGCGTAGGATCGGGGGGTGTCTACGAGCAGTACTTC. Amino acid sequence: CASSVGSGGVYEQYF.

The rearrangement uses TRBV28 and TRBJ2-3, with 9 bases identical to TRBD2. Germline V lookup: CDR1 MDHEN, CDR2 SYDVKM. Germline trimming cut 3 bases from V and 0 bases from J; bases unmatched to any gene: 10. The CDR3 is 18 residues long. This CDR3 reads CASSFISPSGISTDTQYF. CDR3 DNA sequence: TGTGCCAGCAGTTTCATTAGTCCTAGCGGGATTAGCACAGATACGCAGTATTTT.

This clone was seen just once. The chain carries TRBV7-9 and TRBJ2-2; tentative D call: TRBD2 (6 bases). The CDR3 contains 15 residues. Germline V gives CDR1 SEHNR, CDR2 FQNEAQ (reference sequence). The V end was cut by 3 bases, the J end by 0 bases, with 8 bases between. The CDR3 loop is CASSFAGTNTGELFF. In nucleotides, the CDR3 is TGTGCCAGCAGCTTCGCGGGGACGAACACCGGGGAGCTGTTTTTT.

The count of this clone is one. The same CDR3 can be traced to other DNA sequences in this sample. This rearrangement joins TRBV28 to TRBJ2-4, with no clear D. CDR3 length equals 17 residues. V lost 1 base, J lost 6 bases, and 19 bases lay in between. Germline V lookup: CDR1 MDHEN, CDR2 SYDVKM. The CDR3 DNA reads TGTGCCAGCAGTTTATTCGTCGGAAACAGCCGAGGAAACATTCAGTACTTC. This codes for CASSLFVGNSRGNIQYF.

The CDR3 sequence: CASSQTPAGYEQYF. CDR3 DNA: TGTGCCAGCAGCCAAACTCCAGCGGGCTACGAGCAGTACTTC. The chain has TRBV4-2 and TRBJ2-7, with D maybe TRBD2 (6 bases). The CDR3 has 14 amino acids. Germline lookup yields CDR1 LGHNA and CDR2 YNFKEQ. V lost 2 bases and J lost 3, with 11 bases in between.

This clone was seen only once. The J gene is TRBJ2-3, the V gene TRBV5-8; TRBD2 matches 8 bases. With 1 base clipped from V and 11 bases from J, the junction kept 18 bases outside the gene matches. The CDR3 spans 17 residues. From germline, CDR1 is SGHTS and CDR2 YDEGEE. CDR3 nucleotide sequence: TGTGCCAGCAGCTTGTACGGGAGGGGGGCCCGAGGGGACGGGCAGTATTTT. It yields the protein CASSLYGRGARGDGQYF. The entire variable domain, with the rest obtained from reference TRBV5-8 and TRBJ2-3, is as follows: EAGVTQSPTHLIKTRGQQATLRCSPISGHTSVYWYQQALGLGLQFLLWYDEGEERNRGNFPPRFSGRQFPNYSSELNVNALELEDSALYLCASSLYGRGARGDGQYFGPGTRLTVL.

This sequence joins TRBV6-1 and TRBJ1-2; the D is unclear. CDR3 length equals 11 residues. V was trimmed by 11 bases and J by 4 bases, leaving 11 bases between them. Germline CDR1 MNHNS, CDR2 SASEGT. CDR3 coding DNA: TGTGCCCGCCAGAGCCCCTATGGCTACACCTTC. This sequence encodes CARQSPYGYTF.

The genes are TRBV7-3 and TRBJ2-2, with a possible D match to TRBD1 (6 bases). Germline V CDR1 and CDR2: SGHTA, FQGTGA. Trimming removed 5 bases from V and 6 bases from J, with 13 bases in between. The CDR3 has 14 residues. The DNA of the CDR3 is TGTGCCAGCAGCCCAGGGGTTTCCGCCGGGGAGCTGTTTTTT. As protein: CASSPGVSAGELFF.

The chain carries TRBV6-6 and TRBJ2-7; TRBD2 might be the D (6 bases). Trimming stripped 4 bases from V and 4 bases from J, with 20 bases between. The CDR3 runs to 16 residues. Germline CDR1 is MNHNY and CDR2 is SVGAGI (reference sequence). The CDR3 protein is CASSSRDGSRGYEQYF. Here the CDR3 DNA reads TGTGCCAGCAGTTCCCGGGACGGCTCTCGGGGGTACGAGCAGTACTTC.

Regarding this clone: Other DNA sequences within the sample encode an identical CDR3. The chain employs TRBV9 and TRBJ2-3; TRBD2 might be the D (5 bases). V lost 2 bases, J lost 0 bases, and 10 bases lay in between. Germline values: CDR1 SGDLS, CDR2 YYNGEE. CDR3 length: 15 amino acids. The CDR3 region has the DNA TGTGCCAGCAGCGTCGAGGGTGTAAGCACAGATACGCAGTATTTT. This codes for CASSVEGVSTDTQYF.

The chain employs TRBV11-3 and TRBJ2-3, with a possible D match to TRBD1 (6 bases). V was pared by 5 bases and J by 1 base, with 16 bases between. Germline V lookup: CDR1 SGHNT, CDR2 YENEEA. The CDR3 has 16 residues. CDR3 nucleotides: TGTGCCAGCAGCCCTTACGGCAGGGGCGGCACAGATACGCAGTATTTT. It encodes CASSPYGRGGTDTQYF.

V and J are TRBV5-4 and TRBJ2-7; D might be TRBD2 (5 bases). CDR1 and CDR2 from the germline V gene are SGHNT and YYREEE (reference sequence). This CDR3 has 17 amino acids. V lost 4 bases to trimming and J lost 0 bases, with 20 bases between them. The CDR3 nucleotides read TGTGCCAGCAGCGACCGTGAAGAGTACGGACTCTCCTACGAGCAGTACTTC. It specifies CASSDREEYGLSYEQYF. Complete variable domain (other parts from reference TRBV5-4 and TRBJ2-7): ETGVTQSPTHLIKTRGQQVTLRCSSQSGHNTVSWYQQALGQGPQFIFQYYREEENGRGNFPPRFSGLQFPNYSSELNVNALELDDSALYLCASSDREEYGLSYEQYFGPGTRLTVT.

This sequence joins TRBV5-1 and TRBJ2-5; unclear D gene. The DNA matches TRBJ2-7 better at its end, which makes the J call doubtful. Per the germline V gene, CDR1 is SGHRS and CDR2 is YFSETQ. The CDR3 runs 18 residues. CDR3 sequence: CASSLGELLVLGFYEQYF. The CDR3 DNA reads as TGCGCCAGCAGCTTGGGAGAGCTCCTCGTGCTCGGGTTCTACGAGCAGTACTTC.